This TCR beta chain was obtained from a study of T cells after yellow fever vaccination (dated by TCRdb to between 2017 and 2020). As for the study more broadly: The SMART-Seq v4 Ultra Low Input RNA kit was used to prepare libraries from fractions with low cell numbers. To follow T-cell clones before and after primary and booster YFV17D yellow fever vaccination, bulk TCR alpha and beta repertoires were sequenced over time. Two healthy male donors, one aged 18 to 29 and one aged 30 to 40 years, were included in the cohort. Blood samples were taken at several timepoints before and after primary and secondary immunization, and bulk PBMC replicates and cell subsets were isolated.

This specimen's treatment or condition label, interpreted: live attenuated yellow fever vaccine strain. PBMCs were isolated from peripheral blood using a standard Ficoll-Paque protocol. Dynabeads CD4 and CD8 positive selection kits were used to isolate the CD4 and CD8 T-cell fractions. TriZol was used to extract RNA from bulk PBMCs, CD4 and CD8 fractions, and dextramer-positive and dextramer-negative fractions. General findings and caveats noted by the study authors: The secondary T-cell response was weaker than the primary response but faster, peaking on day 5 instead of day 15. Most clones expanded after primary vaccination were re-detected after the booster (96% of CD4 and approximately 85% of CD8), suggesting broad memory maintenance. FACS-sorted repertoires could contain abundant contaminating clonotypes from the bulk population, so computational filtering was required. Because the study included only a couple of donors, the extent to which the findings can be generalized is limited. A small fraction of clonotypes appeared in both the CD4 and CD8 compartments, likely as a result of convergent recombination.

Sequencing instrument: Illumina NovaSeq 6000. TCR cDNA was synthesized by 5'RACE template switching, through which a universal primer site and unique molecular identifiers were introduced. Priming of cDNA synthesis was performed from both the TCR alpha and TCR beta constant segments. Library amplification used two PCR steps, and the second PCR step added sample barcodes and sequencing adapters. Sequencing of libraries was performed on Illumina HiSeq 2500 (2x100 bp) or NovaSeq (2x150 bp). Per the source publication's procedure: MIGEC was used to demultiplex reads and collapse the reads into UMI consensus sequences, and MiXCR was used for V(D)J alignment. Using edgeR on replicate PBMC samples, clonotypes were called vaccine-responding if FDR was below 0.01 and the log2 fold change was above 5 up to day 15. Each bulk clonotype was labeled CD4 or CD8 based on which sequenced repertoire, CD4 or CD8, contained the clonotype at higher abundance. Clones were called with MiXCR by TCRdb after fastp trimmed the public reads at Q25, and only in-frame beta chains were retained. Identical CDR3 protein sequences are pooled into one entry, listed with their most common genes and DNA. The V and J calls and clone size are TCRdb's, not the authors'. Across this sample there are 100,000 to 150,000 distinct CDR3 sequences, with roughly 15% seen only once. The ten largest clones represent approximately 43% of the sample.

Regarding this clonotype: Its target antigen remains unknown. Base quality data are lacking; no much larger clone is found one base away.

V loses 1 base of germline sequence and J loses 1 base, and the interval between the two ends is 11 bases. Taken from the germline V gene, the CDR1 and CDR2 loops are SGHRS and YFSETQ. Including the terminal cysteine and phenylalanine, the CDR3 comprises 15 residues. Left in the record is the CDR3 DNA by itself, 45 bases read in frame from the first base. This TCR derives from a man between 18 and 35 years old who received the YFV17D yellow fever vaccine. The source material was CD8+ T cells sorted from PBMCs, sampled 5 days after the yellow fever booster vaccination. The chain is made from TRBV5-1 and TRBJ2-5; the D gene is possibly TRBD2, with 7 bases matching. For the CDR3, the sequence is CASSLWGGSQETQYF. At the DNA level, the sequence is TGCGCCAGCAGCTTGTGGGGGGGCTCCCAAGAGACCCAGTACTTC.